The 16 T cell receptor beta chains below all came from one sample that was sequenced in a study of CD8 T cells in ankylosing spondylitis. Study-wide points: The study identified a TCR beta motif of several highly homologous variants that appeared characteristic of ankylosing spondylitis blood.

TCRdb re-called the 5' RACE reads through MiXCR, storing one row per CDR3 protein. Of hundreds of thousands of distinct CDR3 sequences in the sample, about 12% were seen once. What these receptors recognize is not known. The sample comprised blood, either unsorted or a sorted T cell fraction (not recorded which). The source of these receptors is a male donor with ankylosing spondylitis.

V is TRBV20-1 and J is TRBJ1-1; a weak D match, TRBD1 (5 bases). This CDR3 spans 11 amino acids. Germline V CDR1 and CDR2: DFQATT, SNEGSKA (reference sequence). Here the CDR3 DNA reads TGCAGGGGGGATTCGAACACTGAAGCTTTCTTT. It specifies CRGDSNTEAFF.

The chain recombines TRBV5-6 with TRBJ2-3; D is perhaps TRBD2 (6 bases). The germline V gene encodes CDR1 SGHDT and CDR2 YYEEEE. The CDR3 totals 17 residues. Trimming shortened V by 0 bases and J by 6 bases, and 20 bases separated the two germline ends. CDR3 nucleotide sequence: TGTGCCAGCAGCTTGGGGGTTTATATGGGGGGTAAGGATACGCAGTATTTT. Residues: CASSLGVYMGGKDTQYF. The variable domain in full, completed from reference TRBV5-6 and TRBJ2-3, reads DAGVTQSPTHLIKTRGQQVTLRCSPKSGHDTVSWYQQALGQGPQFIFQYYEEEERQRGNFPDRFSGHQFPNYSSELNVNALLLGDSALYLCASSLGVYMGGKDTQYFGPGTRLTVL.

The rearrangement links TRBV27 to TRBJ1-4; 9 bases match TRBD1. CDR3 length equals 14 residues. J lost 8 bases, V lost 6 bases, and 7 bases had no gene match. Germline V gene data show CDR1 as MNHEY and CDR2 as SMNVEV (reference sequence). This chain's CDR3 is CASRVQGAREKLFF. Here the CDR3 DNA reads TGTGCCAGCAGGGTACAGGGGGCGAGGGAAAAACTGTTTTTT. The full variable domain, rest sourced from reference TRBV27 and TRBJ1-4, is EAQVTQNPRYLITVTGKKLTVTCSQNMNHEYMSWYRQDPGLGLRQIYYSMNVEVTDKGDVPEGYKVSRKEKRNFPLILESPSPNQTSLYFCASRVQGAREKLFFGSGTQLSVL.

This clonotype was observed a few times. The V call is TRBV29-1, the J call TRBJ1-2; D is uncertain. Trimming stripped 6 bases from V and 4 bases from J, with 24 bases between. The CDR3 is 16 amino acids. The V gene's germline CDR1 is SQVTM and CDR2 ANQGSEA. CDR3 DNA: TGCAGCGTGAAAAGGAACTTAAGGACGGATGTCTATGGCTACACCTTC. This sequence encodes CSVKRNLRTDVYGYTF.

The rearrangement uses TRBV19 and TRBJ2-1; D perhaps matches TRBD2 (6 bases). Germline V lookup: CDR1 LNHDA, CDR2 SQIVND (reference sequence). V was clipped by 5 bases and J by 3 bases, with 11 bases between them. The CDR3 extends over 14 amino acids. In DNA, the CDR3 is TGTGCCAGTAGTCTCCCGGGGGACTACAATGAGCAGTTCTTC. This encodes CASSLPGDYNEQFF.

V is TRBV7-3 and J is TRBJ2-4; weak D call: TRBD2 (6 bases). The CDR3 is made up of 13 amino acids. Germline-derived CDR1 and CDR2 are SGHTA and FQGTGA. V shed 5 bases and J shed 9 bases, with 14 bases lying between them. The CDR3 DNA reads TGTGCCAGCAGCCAACTGGAGGGAAGCATTCAGTACTTC. Protein product: CASSQLEGSIQYF.

Only a few counts were recorded for this clonotype. The chain carries TRBV5-1 and TRBJ2-1, with 7 nucleotides matching TRBD2. This CDR3 has 14 residues. Per the germline V gene, CDR1 is SGHRS and CDR2 is YFSETQ. Germline trimming cut 3 bases from V and 6 bases from J; bases unmatched to any gene: 6. The CDR3, as DNA: TGCGCCAGCAGCTCAGCGGGACTCTTCAATGAGCAGTTCTTC. This gives the protein CASSSAGLFNEQFF.

The chain joins TRBV18 to TRBJ2-3; D is ambiguous. Germline V gene data show CDR1 as KGHSH and CDR2 as LQKENI. The CDR3 sequence is 15 residues long. V lost 3 bases, J lost 2 bases, and 12 bases lay in between. In DNA form, the CDR3 reads TGTGCCAGCTCACCGATCGGGCCCTACACAGATACGCAGTATTTT. Translated: CASSPIGPYTDTQYF.

The V and J genes are TRBV4-1 and TRBJ2-1; the match to TRBD1 covers 8 bases. V was pared by 1 base and J by 5 bases, with 7 bases of the junction left unmatched. The CDR3 consists of 16 residues. Germline V lookup: CDR1 MGHRA, CDR2 YSYEKL. The CDR3 coding sequence is TGCGCCAGCAGCCAAGCTCCGGGACAGGCGGACAATGAGCAGTTCTTC. As protein: CASSQAPGQADNEQFF.

The chain carries TRBV9 and TRBJ2-2, with D maybe TRBD2 (5 bases). The germline CDR1 and CDR2 sequences are SGDLS and YYNGEE. V lost 0 bases and J lost 7, with 13 bases in between. The CDR3 runs 15 residues. CDR3 nucleotide sequence: TGTGCCAGCAGCGTAGCGGGAAGGGCGATCGGGGAGCTGTTTTTT. Translating it yields CASSVAGRAIGELFF.

This clonotype was detected only a few times. The chain recombines TRBV5-1 with TRBJ2-7; 8 positions match TRBD2. V lost 3 bases to trimming and J lost 4 bases; unmatched junction nucleotides: 9. The CDR3 length is 15 residues. The V gene's germline CDR1 is SGHRS and CDR2 YFSETQ. The CDR3: CASSWSPAGEYEQYF. The CDR3 DNA follows: TGCGCCAGCAGCTGGAGCCCAGCGGGAGAATACGAGCAGTACTTC.

The rearrangement uses TRBV5-1 and TRBJ2-5; D is undetermined. V was shortened by 0 bases and J by 5 bases, with 8 bases between the two germline ends. CDR1 is SGHRS, CDR2 YFSETQ, per germline. This CDR3 is built from 13 residues. The CDR3: CASSLAIGETQYF. DNA for the CDR3: TGCGCCAGCAGCTTGGCGATTGGGGAGACCCAGTACTTC.

V is TRBV4-1 and J is TRBJ2-2; D perhaps matches TRBD1 (5 bases). Germline lookup yields CDR1 MGHRA and CDR2 YSYEKL. CDR3 length: 16 residues. Trimming removed 4 bases from V and 3 bases from J, with 15 bases in between. This CDR3 is CASSPFITGDTGELFF. In nucleotides, the CDR3 is TGCGCCAGCAGCCCGTTCATAACAGGAGACACCGGGGAGCTGTTTTTT.

This clonotype was detected only a few times. V and J are TRBV7-8 and TRBJ1-5; no definite D call. CDR1 and CDR2 (germline): SGHVS, FQNEAQ. Deletions cut 4 bases from V and 7 bases from J, with 14 bases between. The CDR3 has 14 amino acids. CDR3 residues: CASSSTVGSQPQHF. CDR3 nucleotides: TGTGCCAGCAGCTCCACGGTTGGCAGCCAGCCCCAGCATTTT.

The chain is built from TRBV5-6 and TRBJ2-1; unclear D gene. The V gene's germline CDR1 is SGHDT and CDR2 YYEEEE. Trimming removed 0 bases from V and 1 base from J, with 11 bases in between. The CDR3 loop spans 16 amino acids. This CDR3 reads CASSLVGLKSYNEQFF. CDR3 coding DNA: TGTGCCAGCAGCTTGGTAGGGCTTAAATCCTACAATGAGCAGTTCTTC.

The chain links TRBV10-3 to TRBJ2-3; no clear D. The CDR3 runs to 16 residues. In germline, CDR1 is ENHRY, CDR2 SYGVKD. The ends were cut back, 3 bases at V and 0 bases at J, with 13 bases in the middle. This CDR3 is CAISDFTRSSTDTQYF. In nucleotides, the CDR3 is TGTGCCATCAGTGATTTCACTCGGTCTAGCACAGATACGCAGTATTTT.